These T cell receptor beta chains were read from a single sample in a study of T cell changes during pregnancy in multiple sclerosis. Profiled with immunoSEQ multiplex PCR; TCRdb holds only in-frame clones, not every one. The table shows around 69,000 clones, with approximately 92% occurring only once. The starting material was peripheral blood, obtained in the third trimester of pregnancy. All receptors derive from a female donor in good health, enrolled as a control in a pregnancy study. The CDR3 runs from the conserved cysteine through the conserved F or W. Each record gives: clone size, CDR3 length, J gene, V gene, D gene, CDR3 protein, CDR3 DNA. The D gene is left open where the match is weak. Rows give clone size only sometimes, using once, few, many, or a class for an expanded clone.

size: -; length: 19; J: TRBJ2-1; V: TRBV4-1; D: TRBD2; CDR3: CASSQGSLAGPLGGHEQFF; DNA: TGCGCCAGCAGCCAAGGATCACTAGCGGGACCTTTAGGGGGCCATGAGCAGTTCTTC
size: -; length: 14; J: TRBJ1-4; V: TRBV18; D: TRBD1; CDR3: CASSPRTGDGKLFF; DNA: TGTGCCAGCTCACCGAGGACAGGGGATGGGAAACTGTTTTTT
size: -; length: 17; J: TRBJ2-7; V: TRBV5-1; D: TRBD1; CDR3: CASSPVVTTGPAYEQYF; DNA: TGCGCCAGCAGCCCGGTAGTGACGACAGGGCCTGCCTACGAGCAGTACTTC
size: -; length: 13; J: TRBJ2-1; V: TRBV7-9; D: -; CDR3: CASSLNRVDEQFF; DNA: TGTGCCAGCAGCCTTAACAGGGTGGATGAGCAGTTCTTC
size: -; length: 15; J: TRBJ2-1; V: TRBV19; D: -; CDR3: CASSIGTGWDNEQFF; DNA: TGTGCCAGTAGTATAGGCACGGGGTGGGACAATGAGCAGTTCTTC
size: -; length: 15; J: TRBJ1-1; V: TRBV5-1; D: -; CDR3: CASSLIGVPDTEAFF; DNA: TGCGCCAGCAGCTTGATCGGGGTCCCGGACACTGAAGCTTTCTTT
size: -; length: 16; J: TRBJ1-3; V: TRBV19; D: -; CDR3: CASSIVHRSPGNTIYF; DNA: TGTGCCAGTAGTATCGTCCACCGGTCCCCTGGAAACACCATATATTTT
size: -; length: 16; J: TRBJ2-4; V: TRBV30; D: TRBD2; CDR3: CAWSETSAQPKNIQYF; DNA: TGTGCCTGGAGCGAAACTAGCGCCCAACCCAAAAACATTCAGTACTTC
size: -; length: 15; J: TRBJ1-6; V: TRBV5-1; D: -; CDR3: CASSLLGEANSPLHF; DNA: TGCGCCAGCAGCTTGCTCGGAGAAGCAAATTCACCCCTCCACTTT
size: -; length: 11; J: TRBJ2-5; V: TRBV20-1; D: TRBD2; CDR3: CSASSGGTQYF; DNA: TGCAGTGCTAGTTCGGGGGGGACCCAGTACTTC
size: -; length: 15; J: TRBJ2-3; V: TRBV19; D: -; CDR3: CASSPRVTYTDTQYF; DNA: TGTGCCAGTAGCCCTCGTGTTACATACACAGATACGCAGTATTTT
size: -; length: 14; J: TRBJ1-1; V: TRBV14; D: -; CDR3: CASSHFGGQAEAFF; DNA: TGTGCCAGCAGCCACTTCGGGGGGCAGGCCGAAGCTTTCTTT
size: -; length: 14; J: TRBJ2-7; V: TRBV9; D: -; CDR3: CASPGLLRCYEQYF; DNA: TGTGCCAGCCCTGGACTGCTACGCTGTTACGAGCAGTACTTC
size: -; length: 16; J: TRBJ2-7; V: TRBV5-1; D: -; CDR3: CASSLVGRASGGEQYF; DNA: TGCGCCAGCAGCTTGGTTGGCAGGGCCTCGGGCGGCGAGCAGTACTTC
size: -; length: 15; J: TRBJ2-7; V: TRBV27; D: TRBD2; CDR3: CASSFLGRGGAEQYF; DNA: TGTGCCAGCAGTTTCCTCGGGAGGGGAGGGGCCGAGCAGTACTTC
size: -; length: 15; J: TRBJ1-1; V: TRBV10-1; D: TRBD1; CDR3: CASRPNRGANTEAFF; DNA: TGCGCCAGCAGACCGAACAGGGGGGCGAACACTGAAGCTTTCTTT
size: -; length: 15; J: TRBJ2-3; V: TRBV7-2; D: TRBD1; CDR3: CASRPGTGGPDTQYF; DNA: TGTGCCAGCAGGCCTGGGACAGGGGGGCCAGATACGCAGTATTTT
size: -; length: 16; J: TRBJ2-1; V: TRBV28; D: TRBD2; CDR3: CASSSPGTSADNEQFF; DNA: TGTGCCAGCAGCTCACCCGGGACTAGCGCAGACAATGAGCAGTTCTTC
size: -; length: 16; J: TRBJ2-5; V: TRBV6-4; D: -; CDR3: CASSAWATRSVETQYF; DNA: TGTGCCAGCAGTGCCTGGGCGACTAGATCCGTGGAGACCCAGTACTTC
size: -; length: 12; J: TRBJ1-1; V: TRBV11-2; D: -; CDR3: CASSLGFRGAFF; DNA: TGTGCCAGCAGCTTAGGATTTCGGGGGGCTTTCTTT
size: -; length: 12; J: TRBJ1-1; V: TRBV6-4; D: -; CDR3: CASSDLGREAFF; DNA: TGTGCCAGCAGTGACCTCGGGAGGGAAGCTTTCTTT
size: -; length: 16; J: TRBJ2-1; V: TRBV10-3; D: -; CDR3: CASAPGGTSSYNEQFF; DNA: TGTGCCAGTGCTCCCGGAGGAACAAGCTCCTACAATGAGCAGTTCTTC
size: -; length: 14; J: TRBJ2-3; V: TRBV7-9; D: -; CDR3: CASSLVGETDTQYF; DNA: TGTGCCAGCAGCTTAGTCGGGGAGACAGATACGCAGTATTTT
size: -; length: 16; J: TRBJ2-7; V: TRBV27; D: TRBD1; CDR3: CASSQDRGARAYEQYF; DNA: TGTGCCAGCAGTCAAGACAGGGGTGCTAGGGCCTACGAGCAGTACTTC
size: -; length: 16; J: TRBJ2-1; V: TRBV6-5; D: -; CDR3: CASSYGGGGDYNEQFF; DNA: TGTGCCAGCAGTTACGGGGGGGGCGGGGATTACAATGAGCAGTTCTTC
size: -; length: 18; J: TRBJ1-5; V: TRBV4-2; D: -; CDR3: CASSQDLGAAYSNQPQHF; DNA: TGTGCCAGCAGCCAAGATCTTGGAGCCGCCTATAGCAATCAGCCCCAGCATTTT
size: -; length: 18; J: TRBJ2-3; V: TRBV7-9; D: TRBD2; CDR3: CASSLTSGQGSSTDTQYF; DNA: TGTGCCAGCAGCTTGACTAGCGGTCAAGGCTCTAGCACAGATACGCAGTATTTT
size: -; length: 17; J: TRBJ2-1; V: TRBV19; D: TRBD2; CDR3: CASSIQPGLESYNEQFF; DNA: TGTGCCAGTAGTATCCAACCGGGACTAGAATCCTACAATGAGCAGTTCTTC
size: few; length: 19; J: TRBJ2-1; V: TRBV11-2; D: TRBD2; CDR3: CASSLDSSGGWSSYNEQFF; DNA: TGTGCCAGCAGCTTAGATTCTAGCGGGGGGTGGAGCTCCTACAATGAGCAGTTCTTC
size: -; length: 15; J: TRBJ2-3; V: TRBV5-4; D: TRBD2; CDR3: CASSNRGGITDTQYF; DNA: TGTGCCAGCAGCAACCGGGGGGGCATCACAGATACGCAGTATTTT
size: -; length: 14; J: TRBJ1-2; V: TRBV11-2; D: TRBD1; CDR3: CASRWDRGGYGYTF; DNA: TGTGCCAGCAGATGGGACAGAGGCGGGTATGGCTACACCTTC
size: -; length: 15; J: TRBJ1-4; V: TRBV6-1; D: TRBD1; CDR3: CASSELAGGEEKLFF; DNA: TGTGCCAGCAGTGAACTCGCAGGGGGAGAGGAAAAACTGTTTTTT
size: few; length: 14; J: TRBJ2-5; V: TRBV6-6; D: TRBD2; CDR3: CASSQNGEGETQYF; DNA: TGTGCCAGCAGTCAGAACGGGGAGGGAGAGACCCAGTACTTC
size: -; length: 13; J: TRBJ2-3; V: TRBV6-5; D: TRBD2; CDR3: CATELAGTDTQYF; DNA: TGTGCCACCGAACTAGCGGGCACAGATACGCAGTATTTT
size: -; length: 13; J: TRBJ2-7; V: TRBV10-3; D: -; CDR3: CAIRRDISYEQYF; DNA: TGTGCCATCAGAAGGGACATTTCCTACGAGCAGTACTTC
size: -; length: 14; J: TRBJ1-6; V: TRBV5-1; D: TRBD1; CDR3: CASSLGTGFPPLHF; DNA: TGCGCCAGCAGCTTGGGGACAGGGTTCCCACCCCTCCACTTT
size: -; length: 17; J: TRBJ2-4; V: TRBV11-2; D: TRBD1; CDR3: CASSRTGSPVAKNIQYF; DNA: TGTGCCAGCAGCCGGACAGGATCCCCAGTAGCCAAAAACATTCAGTACTTC
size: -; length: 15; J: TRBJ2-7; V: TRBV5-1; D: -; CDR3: CASSLDPSAYYEQYF; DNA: TGCGCCAGCAGCTTGGACCCTAGCGCATACTACGAGCAGTACTTC
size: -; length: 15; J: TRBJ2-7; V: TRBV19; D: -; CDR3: CASSISSGGSYEQYF; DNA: TGTGCCAGTAGTATCAGCTCTGGCGGGTCCTACGAGCAGTACTTC
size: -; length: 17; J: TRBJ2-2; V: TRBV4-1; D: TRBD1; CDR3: CASSQDTPDRGHEELFF; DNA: TGCGCCAGCAGCCAAGATACCCCTGACAGGGGGCATGAGGAGCTGTTTTTT
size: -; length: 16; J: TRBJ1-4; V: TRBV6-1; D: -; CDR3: CASSALGAGQNEKLFF; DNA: TGTGCCAGCAGTGCCCTTGGGGCAGGCCAAAATGAAAAACTGTTTTTT
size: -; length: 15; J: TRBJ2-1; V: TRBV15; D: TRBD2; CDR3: CATSSTGGAYNEQFF; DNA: TGTGCCACCAGCTCGACGGGAGGGGCCTACAATGAGCAGTTCTTC
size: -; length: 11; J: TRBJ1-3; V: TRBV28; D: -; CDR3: CASSYSYTIYF; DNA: TGTGCCAGCAGTTACAGTTACACCATATATTTT
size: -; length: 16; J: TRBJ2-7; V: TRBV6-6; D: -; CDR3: CASSYGGGESSYEQYF; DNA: TGTGCCAGCAGTTACGGTGGCGGTGAAAGCTCCTACGAGCAGTACTTC
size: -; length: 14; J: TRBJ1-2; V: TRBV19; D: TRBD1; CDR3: CASMQRDRGSGYTF; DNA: TGTGCCAGTATGCAACGGGACAGGGGCTCTGGCTACACCTTC
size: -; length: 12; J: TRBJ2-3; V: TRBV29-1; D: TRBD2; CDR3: CSGGGHTDTQYF; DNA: TGCAGCGGCGGGGGGCACACAGATACGCAGTATTTT
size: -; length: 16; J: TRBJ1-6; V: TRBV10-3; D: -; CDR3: CAVAQGTDSYNSPLHF; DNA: TGTGCCGTAGCTCAGGGTACAGACTCCTATAATTCACCCCTCCACTTT
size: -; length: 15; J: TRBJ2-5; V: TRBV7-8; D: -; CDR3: CASSPATWDLETQYF; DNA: TGTGCCAGCAGCCCCGCCACCTGGGACTTAGAGACCCAGTACTTC
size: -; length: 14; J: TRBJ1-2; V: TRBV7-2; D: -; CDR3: CASSLVRGAGGYTF; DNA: TGTGCCAGCAGCTTAGTTCGGGGGGCTGGTGGCTACACCTTC
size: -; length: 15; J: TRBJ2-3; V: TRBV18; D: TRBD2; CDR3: CASSPPGGSADTQYF; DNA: TGTGCCAGCTCACCACCGGGAGGGAGTGCAGATACGCAGTATTTT
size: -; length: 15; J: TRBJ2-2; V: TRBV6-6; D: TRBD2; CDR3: CATSNLAGVVGELFF; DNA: TGTGCCACCTCCAATCTAGCGGGAGTCGTCGGGGAGCTGTTTTTT
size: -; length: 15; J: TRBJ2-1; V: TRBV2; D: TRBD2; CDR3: CASSDPLAGPNEQFF; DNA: TGTGCCAGCAGTGACCCACTAGCGGGACCAAATGAGCAGTTCTTC